These 21 T cell receptor beta chains share one sample of origin, sequenced in a study of cytomegalovirus exposure and HLA in healthy donors. The primer mix had 60 Vbeta and 13 Jbeta primers. The method was immunoSEQ multiplex PCR; TCRdb's version includes in-frame clones alone and lacks a portion of them. The sample carries around 100,000 clones, about 79% recorded once. Sequenced material: PBMCs. These receptors all come from a woman younger than 30 in good health and CMV-seropositive.

The chain couples TRBV7-3 to TRBJ2-2; tentative D call: TRBD1 (5 bases). Germline loops: CDR1 SGHTA, CDR2 FQGTGA. The CDR3 runs 17 residues. Trimming removed 5 bases at V and 3 bases at J, with 19 bases between. The CDR3 sequence is CASSPKDRRIHTGELFF. The CDR3 DNA reads TGTGCCAGCAGCCCCAAAGACAGACGAATTCACACCGGGGAGCTGTTTTTT.

This clone has a handful of counts. This chain connects TRBV30 to TRBJ2-1; TRBD1 aligns across 8 bases. CDR1 is GTSNPN, CDR2 SVGIG, per germline (reference sequence). CDR3 length: 14 residues. V shed 2 bases and J 3 bases; nucleotides not matched to a gene: 3. CDR3: CAWSLTGDYNEQFF. In DNA form, the CDR3 reads TGTGCCTGGAGTCTGACAGGGGACTACAATGAGCAGTTCTTC.

The rearrangement uses TRBV6-4 and TRBJ1-5, with D unclear. V lost 4 bases and J 3 bases, leaving 13 bases between the germline ends. CDR1 is MRHNA and CDR2 is SNTAGT in the germline V gene. This CDR3 has 15 residues. CDR3 nucleotide sequence: TGTGCCAGCAGTGCCTCCTCGGGTTACAATCAGCCCCAGCATTTT. It specifies CASSASSGYNQPQHF.

This chain joins TRBV27 and TRBJ2-1; possibly TRBD2 for D (5 bases). The V gene lost 3 bases and the J gene lost 2 bases, with 11 bases spanning the gap. Germline V gene lookup returns CDR1 MNHEY and CDR2 SMNVEV (reference sequence). CDR3 length: 15 residues. CDR3 sequence reads: CASSFAGVPYNEQFF. The CDR3 bases are TGTGCCAGCAGTTTTGCGGGCGTCCCCTACAATGAGCAGTTCTTC.

The V call is TRBV6-5, the J call TRBJ2-5; D is perhaps TRBD2 (6 bases). The assigned J gene may be wrong: the sequence end matches TRBJ2-7 better. The germline gives CDR1 MNHEY, CDR2 SVGAGI. CDR3 length equals 13 residues. The CDR3 protein is CASLRLGSYEQYF. The CDR3 DNA reads as TGTGCCAGCCTGAGACTAGGGTCCTACGAGCAGTACTTC.

This chain joins TRBV18 and TRBJ2-3; 11 bases align to TRBD2. The CDR3 loop spans 19 amino acids. V lost 3 bases to trimming and J lost 4 bases; unmatched junction nucleotides: 15. Germline CDR1 reads KGHSH; CDR2 reads LQKENI. The CDR3 spells CASSPLPLLAGVASDTQYF. The CDR3 DNA reads TGTGCCAGCTCACCGTTGCCGCTACTAGCGGGAGTCGCGTCAGATACGCAGTATTTT.

The V call is TRBV28, the J call TRBJ2-5; tentative D call: TRBD2 (6 bases). The CDR3 consists of 15 residues. Trimming pared 2 bases from V and 3 bases from J, leaving 13 bases between. CDR1 MDHEN and CDR2 SYDVKM come from the germline V gene. This chain's CDR3 is CASSLVGEAEETQYF. The CDR3 DNA is TGTGCCAGCAGTTTAGTCGGGGAGGCGGAAGAGACCCAGTACTTC.

This clone was observed a handful of times. The CDR3 region is CASGNTGSYGYTF. For the CDR3, the DNA is TGTGCCAGCGGCAATACAGGTTCCTATGGCTACACCTTC. J is TRBJ1-2 and V is TRBV28; D is possibly TRBD1 (5 bases). Germline V CDR1 and CDR2: MDHEN, SYDVKM. The V end was cut by 8 bases, the J end by 4 bases, with 14 bases between. The CDR3 is 13 residues long.

This clone was detected only once. The chain links TRBV7-9 to TRBJ1-1, with D possibly matching TRBD1 (5 bases). The length of the CDR3 is 14 residues. The V end was cut by 5 bases, the J end by 1 base, with 11 bases between. Germline lookup yields CDR1 SEHNR and CDR2 FQNEAQ (reference sequence). In DNA form, the CDR3 reads TGTGCCAGCAGCCCATTAACAGGGAACACTGAAGCTTTCTTT. Its protein is CASSPLTGNTEAFF. The variable domain in full, completed from reference TRBV7-9 and TRBJ1-1, reads DTGVSQNPRHKITKRGQNVTFRCDPISEHNRLYWYRQTLGQGPEFLTYFQNEAQLEKSRLLSDRFSAERPKGSFSTLEIQRTEQGDSAMYLCASSPLTGNTEAFFGQGTRLTVV.

This chain joins TRBV5-4 and TRBJ2-2; 13 bases are shared with TRBD2. With V trimmed by 3 bases and J by 7 bases, 6 bases remained unmatched. This CDR3 is built from 16 residues. Germline V lookup: CDR1 SGHNT, CDR2 YYREEE (reference sequence). CDR3: CASSSGLAGVGGELFF. The CDR3 bases are TGTGCCAGCAGCTCCGGACTAGCGGGAGTGGGCGGGGAGCTGTTTTTT.

Only one count was recorded for this clone. The chain combines TRBV7-2 with TRBJ2-1; 8 bases are a match to TRBD2. J gave up 3 bases and V 5 bases, and 9 bases lay outside the gene matches. Germline V CDR1 and CDR2: SGHTA, FQGNSA. The CDR3 length is 16 residues. DNA for the CDR3: TGTGCCAGCAGCCCGCGCGGGACTAGAGACTACAATGAGCAGTTCTTC. This translates into CASSPRGTRDYNEQFF.

The chain is built from TRBV7-2 and TRBJ2-1; D is possibly TRBD2 (6 bases). V lost 4 bases to trimming and J lost 6 bases, with 7 bases between them. This CDR3 contains 12 residues. The V gene's germline CDR1 is SGHTA and CDR2 FQGNSA. This CDR3 reads CASSSTSNEQFF. Here the CDR3 DNA reads TGTGCCAGCAGCTCGACTAGCAATGAGCAGTTCTTC.

The genes are TRBV2 and TRBJ1-2; D is unclear. Looked up from germline, CDR1 is SNHLY and CDR2 is FYNNEI. Trimming removed 11 bases at V and 14 bases at J, with 15 bases between. CDR3 length: 9 amino acids. CDR3: CAGPLGPTF. The CDR3 region has the DNA TGTGCCGGCCCCCTAGGCCCGACCTTC.

V usage is TRBV6-5 and J usage is TRBJ2-1, with 7 bases that match TRBD1. The germline V gene has CDR1 MNHEY and CDR2 SVGAGI. The junction had 5 bases not matched to a gene; V was cut back by 5 bases and J by 4 bases. The CDR3 loop spans 14 amino acids. The CDR3 coding sequence is TGTGCCAGCAGTCCCGGGACAGTTTACAATGAGCAGTTCTTC. It codes for CASSPGTVYNEQFF.

This chain uses TRBV5-1 with TRBJ1-1; tentatively, D is TRBD1 (6 bases). The CDR3 consists of 15 residues. Trimming removed 3 bases at V and 5 bases at J, with 17 bases between. Per the germline V gene, CDR1 is SGHRS and CDR2 is YFSETQ. The CDR3 sequence is CASSSIRPTGTEAFF. CDR3 DNA: TGCGCCAGCAGCTCGATTCGCCCTACAGGGACTGAAGCTTTCTTT.

J is TRBJ2-3 and V is TRBV7-3; D gene ambiguous. Trimming removed 2 bases at V and 4 bases at J, with 13 bases between. The V gene's germline CDR1 is SGHTA and CDR2 FQGTGA. The CDR3 has 15 residues. The CDR3 loop reads CASSLFDTVADTQYF. For the CDR3, the DNA is TGTGCCAGCAGCTTATTCGACACCGTCGCAGATACGCAGTATTTT.

This clone was seen only a few times. The chain is built from TRBV7-3 and TRBJ2-1, with 12 bases identical to TRBD2. J lost 4 bases, V lost 0 bases, and 7 bases had no gene match. CDR1 and CDR2 from the germline V gene are SGHTA and FQGTGA. The CDR3 has 18 amino acids. CDR3 in amino acids: CASSLTLLAGGFYNEQFF. CDR3 nucleotides: TGTGCCAGCAGCTTAACGTTGCTAGCGGGAGGGTTTTACAATGAGCAGTTCTTC.

This chain joins TRBV2 and TRBJ1-1; D may be TRBD1 (5 bases). V was shortened by 1 base and J by 5 bases, with 8 bases between the two germline ends. This CDR3 is 13 amino acids long. Per the germline V gene, CDR1 is SNHLY and CDR2 is FYNNEI. DNA for the CDR3: TGTGCCAGCAGTGAAGAGGCAGGGACTGAAGCTTTCTTT. Residues: CASSEEAGTEAFF.

This clone came up once. The chain is built from TRBV27 and TRBJ2-7; D remains ambiguous. Trimming left V 6 bases short and J 1 base short, with 7 bases between. The CDR3 runs to 12 residues. CDR1 and CDR2 (germline): MNHEY, SMNVEV (reference sequence). The CDR3 is CASRDGSYEQYF. In nucleotides, the CDR3 is TGTGCCAGCAGAGACGGGTCCTACGAGCAGTACTTC.

Of note for this clone: A read error may account for a junction end that differs from germline. CDR3 amino acids: CASSETGGSYEQYF. The CDR3 DNA reads TGTGCCAGCAGTGAGACAGGGGGCAGCTACGAGCAGTACTTC. The chain has TRBV10-3 and TRBJ2-7; 10 nucleotides match TRBD1. The CDR3 sequence is 14 residues long. The germline CDR1 and CDR2 sequences are ENHRY and SYGVKD.

The rearrangement links TRBV9 to TRBJ2-7; D ambiguous. The CDR3 loop spans 14 amino acids. CDR1 is SGDLS, CDR2 YYNGEE, per germline. Trimming stripped 0 bases from V and 3 bases from J, with 10 bases between. This chain's CDR3 is CASSVVGGDYEQYF. The DNA of the CDR3 is TGTGCCAGCAGCGTAGTAGGCGGAGACTACGAGCAGTACTTC.